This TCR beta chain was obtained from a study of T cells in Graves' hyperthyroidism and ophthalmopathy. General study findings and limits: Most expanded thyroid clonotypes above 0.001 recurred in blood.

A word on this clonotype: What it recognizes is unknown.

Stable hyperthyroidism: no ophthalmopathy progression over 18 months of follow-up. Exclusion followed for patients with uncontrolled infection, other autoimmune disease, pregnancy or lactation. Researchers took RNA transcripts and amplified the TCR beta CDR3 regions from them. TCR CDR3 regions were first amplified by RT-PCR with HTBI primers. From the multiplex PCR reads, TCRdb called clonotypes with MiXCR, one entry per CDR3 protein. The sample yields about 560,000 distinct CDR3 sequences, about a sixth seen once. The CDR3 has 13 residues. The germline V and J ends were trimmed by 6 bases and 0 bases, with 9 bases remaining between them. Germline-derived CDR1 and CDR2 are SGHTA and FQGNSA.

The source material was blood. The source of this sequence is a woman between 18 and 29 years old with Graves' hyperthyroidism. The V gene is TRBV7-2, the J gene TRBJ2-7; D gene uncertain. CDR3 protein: CASSFPFSYEQYF. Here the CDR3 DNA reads TGTGCCAGCAGTTTCCCGTTCTCCTACGAGCAGTACTTC. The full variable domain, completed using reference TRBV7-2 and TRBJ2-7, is GAGVSQSPSNKVTEKGKDVELRCDPISGHTALYWYRQSLGQGLEFLIYFQGNSAPDKSGLPSDRFSAERTGGSVSTLTIQRTQQEDSAVYLCASSFPFSYEQYFGPGTRLTVT.